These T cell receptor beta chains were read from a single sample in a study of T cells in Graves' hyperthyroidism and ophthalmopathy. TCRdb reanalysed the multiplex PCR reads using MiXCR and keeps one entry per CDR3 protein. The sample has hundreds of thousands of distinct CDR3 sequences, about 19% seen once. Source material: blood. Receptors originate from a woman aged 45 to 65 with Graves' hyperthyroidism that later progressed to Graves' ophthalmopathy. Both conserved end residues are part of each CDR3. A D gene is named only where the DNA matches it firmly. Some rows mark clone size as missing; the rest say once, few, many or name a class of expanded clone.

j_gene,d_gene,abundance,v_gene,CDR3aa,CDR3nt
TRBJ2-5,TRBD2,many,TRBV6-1,CASAFRAGQETQYF,TGTGCCAGCGCCTTTCGAGCGGGGCAAGAGACCCAGTACTTC
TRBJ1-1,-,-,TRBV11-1,CASSSIRGTEAFF,TGTGCCAGCAGCTCTATACGAGGCACTGAAGCTTTCTTT
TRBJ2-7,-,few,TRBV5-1,CASSLYPGAGYEQYF,TGCGCCAGCAGCTTGTATCCGGGAGCAGGTTACGAGCAGTACTTC
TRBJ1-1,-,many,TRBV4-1,CASSPIGRGDHTEAFF,TGCGCCAGCAGCCCCATCGGGCGGGGGGACCACACTGAAGCTTTCTTT
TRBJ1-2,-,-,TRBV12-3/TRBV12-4,CASSFRARLKNYGYTF,TGTGCCAGCAGTTTTCGGGCCAGACTGAAGAACTATGGCTACACCTTC
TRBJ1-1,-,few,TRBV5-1,CASSSLSDTEAFF,TGCGCCAGCAGCTCCCTGTCGGACACTGAAGCTTTCTTT
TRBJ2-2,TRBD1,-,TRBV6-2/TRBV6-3,CASCAGTGGGAGELFF,TGTGCCAGCTGCGCCGGGACAGGGGGGGGGGCCGGGGAGCTGTTTTTT
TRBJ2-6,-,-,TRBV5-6,CASSLLGVQGANVLTF,TGTGCCAGCAGCTTGTTAGGTGTGCAGGGGGCCAACGTCCTGACTTTC
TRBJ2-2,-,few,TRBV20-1,CSARGWPNTGELFF,TGCAGTGCTAGGGGATGGCCGAACACCGGGGAGCTGTTTTTT
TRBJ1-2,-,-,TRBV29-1,CSVEDRLDPSTYGYTF,TGCAGCGTTGAAGATCGCCTGGACCCGTCTACCTATGGCTACACCTTC
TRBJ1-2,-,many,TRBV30,CAWSVPGVNYGYTF,TGTGCCTGGAGTGTGCCAGGGGTTAACTATGGCTACACCTTC
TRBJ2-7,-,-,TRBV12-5,CASTEDTRRTYEQYF,TGTGCTAGTACCGAGGACACACGTAGGACCTACGAGCAGTACTTC
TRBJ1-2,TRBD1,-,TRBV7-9,CASGPDRIYGYTF,TGTGCCAGCGGCCCGGACAGGATCTATGGCTACACCTTC
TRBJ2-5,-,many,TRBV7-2,CASSLDPTGVETQYF,TGTGCCAGCAGCCTGGACCCGACCGGGGTCGAGACCCAGTACTTC
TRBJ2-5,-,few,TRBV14,CASSPVGRPEETQYF,TGTGCCAGCAGCCCAGTGGGCAGACCCGAAGAGACCCAGTACTTC
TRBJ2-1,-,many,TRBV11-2,CASSRGTDSYNEQFF,TGTGCCAGCAGCCGAGGGACGGACTCCTACAATGAGCAGTTCTTC
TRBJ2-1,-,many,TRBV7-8,CASSFFGGPLDNEQFF,TGTGCCAGCAGCTTTTTCGGGGGGCCTCTGGACAATGAGCAGTTCTTC
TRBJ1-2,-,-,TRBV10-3,CAISESSEDGYTF,TGTGCCATCAGTGAGTCGAGTGAAGATGGCTACACCTTC
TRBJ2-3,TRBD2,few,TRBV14,CASSQTRAGGTFDTQYF,TGTGCCAGCAGCCAGACAAGAGCGGGGGGGACGTTTGACACGCAGTATTTT
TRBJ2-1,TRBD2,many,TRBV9,CASSVVSSGAYNEQFF,TGTGCCAGCAGCGTAGTGTCTAGCGGGGCCTACAATGAGCAGTTCTTC
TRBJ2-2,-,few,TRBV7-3,CASSLKFDRSSTGELFF,TGTGCCAGCAGCTTAAAATTTGACCGCTCGTCCACCGGGGAGCTGTTTTTT
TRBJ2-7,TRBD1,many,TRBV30,CAWRTGGYEQYF,TGTGCCTGGAGGACAGGGGGCTACGAGCAGTACTTC
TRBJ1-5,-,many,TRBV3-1,CASSQDRQWGQPQHF,TGTGCCAGCAGCCAGGACCGACAGTGGGGTCAGCCCCAGCATTTT
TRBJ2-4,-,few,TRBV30,CAWSVLGEAKNIQYF,TGTGCCTGGAGTGTACTAGGAGAGGCCAAAAACATTCAGTACTTC
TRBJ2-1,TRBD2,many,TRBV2,CASSVIGLAGRHEQFF,TGTGCCAGCAGTGTAATAGGACTAGCGGGGAGGCATGAGCAGTTCTTC
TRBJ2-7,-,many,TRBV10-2,CASSELRAAYEQYF,TGCGCCAGCAGTGAGTTAAGGGCCGCCTACGAGCAGTACTTC
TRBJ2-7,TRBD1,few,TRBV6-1,CASSETGFLDEQYF,TGTGCCAGCAGTGAGACAGGGTTCCTAGACGAGCAGTACTTC
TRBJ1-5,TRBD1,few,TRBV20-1,CSARDEGGGTGGNQPQHF,TGCAGTGCTAGAGATGAGGGGGGGGGGACAGGGGGCAATCAGCCCCAGCATTTT
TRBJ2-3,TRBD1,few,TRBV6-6,CASSYLKGASGTDTQYF,TGTGCCAGCAGTTACCTAAAGGGGGCCTCGGGCACAGATACGCAGTATTTT
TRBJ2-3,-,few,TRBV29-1,CSAISTSDTQYF,TGCAGCGCAATCTCAACTTCAGATACGCAGTATTTT
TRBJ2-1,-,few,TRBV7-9,CASTPGGGQRYNEQFF,TGTGCCAGCACCCCCGGGGGGGGACAGCGATACAATGAGCAGTTCTTC
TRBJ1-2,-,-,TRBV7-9,CASSRDEDSEFPYGYTF,TGTGCCAGCAGCCGCGACGAGGACAGTGAGTTTCCCTATGGCTACACCTTC
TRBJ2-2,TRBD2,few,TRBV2,CANSEEFGGANGELFF,TGTGCCAACAGCGAGGAATTCGGGGGGGCGAACGGGGAGCTGTTTTTT
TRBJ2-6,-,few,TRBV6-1,CASSESIPGPSSGANVLTF,TGTGCCAGCAGTGAATCAATACCGGGACCTAGCTCTGGGGCCAACGTCCTGACTTTC
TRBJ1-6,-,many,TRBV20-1,CSARRGARSPLHF,TGCAGTGCCAGACGGGGGGCGCGTTCACCCCTCCACTTT
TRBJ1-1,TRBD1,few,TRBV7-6,CASSPGGDGTEAFF,TGTGCCAGCAGCCCAGGGGGGGATGGGACTGAAGCTTTCTTT